What follows describes a single TCR beta chain. Antigen specificity is unknown. This sample stems from a study of a mutant IDH1 vaccine in newly diagnosed glioma. Study overall: The first vaccination came 4-6 weeks after radiotherapy alone, or with temozolomide cycles.

The CDR3 totals 16 residues. Trimming removed 5 bases from V and 5 bases from J; junction bases left unmatched: 9. Germline CDR1 and CDR2: MNHEY and SMNVEV (reference sequence). Time point specified: week 35, safety follow-up. A single vaccine dose contained 300 ug of mutant IDH1 20-mer peptide, and topical imiquimod was used with it. Sequencing used immunoSEQ multiplex PCR; TCRdb keeps in-frame clones, though not all of them. The sample holds tens of thousands of clones; roughly 78% are singletons and the top ten take about 3%. V gene TRBV27 combines with J gene TRBJ2-7; TRBD2 matches at 13 bases. This clonotype was obtained from a man in his forties with glioma. Some clones in this sample may be carry-over from other donors' samples. Source: PBMCs, taken from a glioma patient whose treatment included an IDH1 peptide vaccine. DNA of the CDR3: TGTGCCAGCAGTGCCACCGGGACTAGCGGGGTTAACGAGCAGTACTTC. It yields the protein CASSATGTSGVNEQYF.